This entry lists 5 T cell receptor beta chains sequenced from one sample in a study of identical twins (dated by TCRdb to about 2016). Library preparation was by 5' RACE. These reads were obtained on an Illumina HiSeq 2000. The public reads were reanalyzed by TCRdb: fastp trimming at Q25, MiXCR alignment, in-frame beta chains only. Each record represents a unique CDR3 protein, reported with the most common genes and DNA among its rows. The sample records about 330,000 distinct CDR3 sequences, 12% of which are singletons. Around 6.9% of the sample lies in the top ten. These data also featured in a second study, about yellow fever vaccine responses in identical twins.

Source material: CD8+ T cells sorted from blood. Receptor source: a woman younger than 30 in good health.

This clonotype was found a few times. The rearrangement uses TRBV2 and TRBJ2-7, with D uncertain. Germline lookup yields CDR1 SNHLY and CDR2 FYNNEI. V was trimmed by 8 bases and J by 0 bases, leaving 8 bases between them. This CDR3 is built from 12 residues. CDR3 loop: CASLGNSYEQYF. As DNA, the CDR3 is TGTGCCAGCTTAGGTAACTCCTACGAGCAGTACTTC.

This clonotype came up many times. This chain joins TRBV7-8 and TRBJ2-1; 14 bases match TRBD2. This CDR3 contains 17 residues. With 3 bases clipped from V and 7 bases from J, the junction kept 8 bases outside the gene matches. Germline CDR1 SGHVS, CDR2 FQNEAQ. Written as DNA, the CDR3 is TGTGCCAGCAGCTTGGGACTAGCGGGAGCCCTACTAAATGAGCAGTTCTTC. This gives the protein CASSLGLAGALLNEQFF. Based on the CDR3 plus reference TRBV7-8 and TRBJ2-1, the full variable domain is GAGVSQSPRYKVAKRGQDVALRCDPISGHVSLFWYQQALGQGPEFLTYFQNEAQLDKSGLPSDRFFAERPEGSVSTLKIQRTQQEDSAVYLCASSLGLAGALLNEQFFGPGTRLTVL.

This clonotype was counted between two and nine times. The V and J genes are TRBV4-1 and TRBJ2-7; TRBD1 aligns across 9 bases. V lost 1 base to trimming and J lost 5 bases; unmatched junction nucleotides: 9. Germline-derived CDR1 and CDR2 are MGHRA and YSYEKL. CDR3 length equals 16 residues. Written as DNA, the CDR3 is TGCGCCAGCAGCCAAGTTAGGGGACAGGGTTACGACGAGCAGTACTTC. Amino acids: CASSQVRGQGYDEQYF.

The chain joins TRBV15 to TRBJ2-1; 7 bases fit TRBD1. Germline V gives CDR1 LNHNV, CDR2 YYDKDF (reference sequence). The CDR3 is made up of 19 amino acids. J was trimmed by 2 bases and V by 0 bases; bases with no gene match: 13. The CDR3 sequence is CATSREPGQAGPPYNEQFF. CDR3 nucleotide sequence: TGTGCCACCAGCAGAGAACCCGGACAGGCAGGACCCCCCTACAATGAGCAGTTCTTC.

This clonotype has only a few counts. The rearrangement uses TRBV13 and TRBJ1-1; D gene uncertain. CDR1 PRHDT and CDR2 FYEKMQ come from the germline V gene (reference sequence). CDR3 size: 15 residues. Between the trimmed V and J ends, which lost 7 bases and 7 bases, there was a span of 22 bases. CDR3 region: CASTSTVGVEIEAFF. The CDR3 DNA reads as TGTGCCAGCACCTCTACCGTCGGGGTCGAAATTGAAGCTTTCTTT.